What follows are 4 T cell receptor beta chains derived from one specimen sequenced in a study of glioma-infiltrating T cells. Amplification of TCR alpha and beta CDR3 regions from RNA used iRepertoire nested multiplex PCR. TCRdb called the multiplex PCR reads again in MiXCR, with one record for every CDR3 protein. This sample carries 170,000 or so distinct CDR3 sequences, over 40% of them seen once, and the ten largest clones take 5.2%. The sample was glioma tissue, nonneoplastic brain tissue, or PBMCs (not recorded which). These TCRs come from a human donor with low-grade glioma or glioblastoma, undergoing nonglioma brain surgery, or in good health (not recorded which).

V gene TRBV28 combines with J gene TRBJ2-3, with 11 bases identical to TRBD2. From germline, CDR1 is MDHEN and CDR2 SYDVKM. V lost 5 bases and J lost 3; bases outside the gene matches: 16. This CDR3 comprises 19 residues. CDR3 sequence: CASSLPFDVAGGPTDTQYF. The CDR3 nucleotides read TGTGCCAGCAGTCTCCCCTTCGACGTAGCGGGAGGGCCAACAGATACGCAGTATTTT.

On this clonotype itself: Just one base apart from a much larger clone, this may be a read error. This chain links TRBV28 with TRBJ2-3; 7 bases fit TRBD2. In germline, CDR1 is MDHEN, CDR2 SYDVKM. This CDR3 is 16 amino acids long. Trimming removed 8 bases from V and 2 bases from J; junction bases left unmatched: 13. The CDR3 region is CASRVALSGPTDTQYF. CDR3 sequence (DNA): TGTGCCAGCCGTGTAGCCCTTAGCGGGCCCACAGATACGCAGTATTTT. The full variable domain, rest sourced from reference TRBV28 and TRBJ2-3, is DVKVTQSSRYLVKRTGEKVFLECVQDMDHENMFWYRQDPGLGLRLIYFSYDVKMKEKGDIPEGYSVSREKKERFSLILESASTNQTSMYLCASRVALSGPTDTQYFGPGTRLTVL.

This clonotype was counted a single time. A clone one base away is much larger, so this may be a read error. The chain employs TRBV19 and TRBJ1-5; D is undetermined. V lost 5 bases and J lost 4, with 12 bases in between. Germline-derived CDR1 and CDR2 are LNHDA and SQIVND (reference sequence). The CDR3 has 14 amino acids. The CDR3 protein is CASSLVGVNQPQHF. CDR3 in DNA: TGTGCCAGTAGTCTAGTAGGTGTTAATCAGCCCCAGCATTTT.

The chain links TRBV6-2 or TRBV6-3 to TRBJ2-3; D ambiguous. V was trimmed by 6 bases and J by 0 bases, leaving 10 bases between them. CDR1 and CDR2 (germline): MNHEY, SVGEGT. The CDR3 extends over 14 amino acids. DNA of the CDR3: TGTGCCAGCAGATGTGAATGGAGCACAGATACGCAGTATTTT. Protein product: CASRCEWSTDTQYF.